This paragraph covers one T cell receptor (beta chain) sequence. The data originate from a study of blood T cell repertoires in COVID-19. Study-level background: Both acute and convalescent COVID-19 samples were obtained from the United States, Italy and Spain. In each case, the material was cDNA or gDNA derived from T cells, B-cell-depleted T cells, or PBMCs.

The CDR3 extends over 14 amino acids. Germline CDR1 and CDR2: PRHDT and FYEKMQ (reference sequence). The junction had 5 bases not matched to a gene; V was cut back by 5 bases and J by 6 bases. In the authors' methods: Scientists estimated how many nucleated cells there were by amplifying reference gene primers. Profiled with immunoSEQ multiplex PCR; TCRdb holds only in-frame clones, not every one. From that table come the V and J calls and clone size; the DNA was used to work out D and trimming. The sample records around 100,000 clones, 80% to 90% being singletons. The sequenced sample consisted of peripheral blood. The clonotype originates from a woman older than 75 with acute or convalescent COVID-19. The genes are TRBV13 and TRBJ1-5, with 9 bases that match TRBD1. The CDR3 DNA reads TGTGCCAGCAGCCGTGGACAGGGGACTCAGCCCCAGCATTTT. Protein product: CASSRGQGTQPQHF.